This T cell receptor (beta chain) is drawn from a study of Ad26.COV2.S vaccination and SARS-CoV-2 variants. Background on the study: Administration of Ad26.COV2.S was intramuscular, either once or twice 56 days apart.

This table comes from immunoSEQ multiplex PCR, and its TCRdb copy is limited to in-frame clones, with some not included. The sample carries roughly 700,000 clones, around 89% recorded once. Treatment of the sample: about 20 received Ad26.COV2.S at low or high dose, single or two shots; 5 received placebo; per-sample allocation not given. Sampling was done on day 63 after the first vaccine or placebo injection. CDR3 length equals 13 residues. V lost 4 bases, J lost 5 bases, and 14 bases lay in between. Germline-derived CDR1 and CDR2 are GTSNPN and SVGIG (reference sequence). This receptor was identified in a person between 18 and 59 years old who received the Ad26.COV2.S COVID-19 vaccine or a placebo. The sample consisted of peripheral blood, taken in a trial of Ad26.COV2.S vaccine versus placebo. The chain employs TRBV30 and TRBJ2-5; D uncertain. As DNA, the CDR3 is TGTGCCTGGATATGGGAACAAGGGGAGACCCAGTACTTC. This gives the protein CAWIWEQGETQYF.